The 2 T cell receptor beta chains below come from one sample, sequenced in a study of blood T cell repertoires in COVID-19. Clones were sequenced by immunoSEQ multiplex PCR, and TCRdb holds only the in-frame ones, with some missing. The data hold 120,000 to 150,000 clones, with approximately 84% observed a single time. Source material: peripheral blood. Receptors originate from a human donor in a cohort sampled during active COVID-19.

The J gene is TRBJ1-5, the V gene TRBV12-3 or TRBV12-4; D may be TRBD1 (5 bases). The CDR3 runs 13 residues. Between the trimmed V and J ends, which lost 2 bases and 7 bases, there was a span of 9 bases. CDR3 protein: CASSLLGLQPQHF. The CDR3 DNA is TGTGCCAGCAGTTTATTGGGACTCCAGCCCCAGCATTTT.

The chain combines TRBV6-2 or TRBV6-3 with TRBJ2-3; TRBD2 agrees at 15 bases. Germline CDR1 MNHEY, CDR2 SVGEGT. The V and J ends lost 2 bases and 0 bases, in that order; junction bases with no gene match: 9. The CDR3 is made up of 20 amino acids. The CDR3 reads CASSYRTGLAGGPSTDTQYF. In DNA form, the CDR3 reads TGTGCCAGCAGTTACAGGACAGGACTAGCGGGAGGGCCGAGCACAGATACGCAGTATTTT.